These 4 T cell receptor beta chains share one sample of origin, sequenced in a study of cytomegalovirus exposure and HLA in healthy donors (dated by TCRdb to 2015 to 2018). The library came from the immunoSEQ multiplex PCR assay. For the multiplex PCR, a mixture combining 60 forward primers for TCR Vbeta segments and 13 reverse primers for TCR Jbeta segments was used. In its TCRdb copy, this immuneACCESS table keeps in-frame sequences only and misses some clones. Where compared with another copy, unresolved V genes explain less than half of these, and the others have no known cause. This sample is represented by 180,000 or so clones; around 78% of them were singletons. The ten largest clones add up to 2% to 2.5% of the sample. The sequenced material came from PBMCs. The receptors were sampled from a woman aged 30 to 39 in good health and CMV-seropositive.

V is TRBV5-8 and J is TRBJ1-2, with TRBD1 identical over 8 bases. This CDR3 is 13 amino acids long. Germline CDR1 reads SGHTS; CDR2 reads YDEGEE. J was trimmed by 7 bases and V by 3 bases; bases with no gene match: 5. CDR3 nucleotide sequence: TGTGCCAGCAGCTACGGACAGGGAGCTGGCTACACCTTC. Its protein product is CASSYGQGAGYTF.

This sequence joins TRBV9 and TRBJ1-4; D uncertain. Germline assignment: CDR1 SGDLS and CDR2 YYNGEE. V dropped 4 bases and J dropped 7 bases, with 20 bases sitting between them. The CDR3 is 16 amino acids. The chain's CDR3 is CASSSRGGGRGEKLFF. In DNA form, the CDR3 reads TGTGCCAGCAGCTCCAGAGGTGGAGGGCGGGGTGAAAAACTGTTTTTT. Drawing the rest from reference TRBV9 and TRBJ1-4, the complete variable domain is DSGVTQTPKHLITATGQRVTLRCSPRSGDLSVYWYQQSLDQGLQFLIQYYNGEERAKGNILERFSAQQFPDLHSELNLSSLELGDSALYFCASSSRGGGRGEKLFFGSGTQLSVL.

This clone was detected once. The chain combines TRBV6-6 with TRBJ2-3; no reliable D call. Deletions cut 3 bases from V and 2 bases from J, with 12 bases between. Germline assignment: CDR1 MNHNY and CDR2 SVGAGI (reference sequence). The CDR3 consists of 15 residues. The CDR3 spells CASSYQAKNTDTQYF. CDR3 nucleotides: TGTGCCAGCAGTTATCAGGCGAAGAACACAGATACGCAGTATTTT.

The gene calls are TRBV7-9 and TRBJ1-1; D possibly corresponds to TRBD1 (5 bases). V gave up 4 bases and J gave up 0 bases, with 12 bases separating them. Germline V gene lookup returns CDR1 SEHNR and CDR2 FQNEAQ (reference sequence). The CDR3 is 15 residues long. CDR3 region: CASSSWTRMNTEAFF. The CDR3 nucleotides are TGTGCCAGCAGCTCATGGACAAGAATGAACACTGAAGCTTTCTTT.